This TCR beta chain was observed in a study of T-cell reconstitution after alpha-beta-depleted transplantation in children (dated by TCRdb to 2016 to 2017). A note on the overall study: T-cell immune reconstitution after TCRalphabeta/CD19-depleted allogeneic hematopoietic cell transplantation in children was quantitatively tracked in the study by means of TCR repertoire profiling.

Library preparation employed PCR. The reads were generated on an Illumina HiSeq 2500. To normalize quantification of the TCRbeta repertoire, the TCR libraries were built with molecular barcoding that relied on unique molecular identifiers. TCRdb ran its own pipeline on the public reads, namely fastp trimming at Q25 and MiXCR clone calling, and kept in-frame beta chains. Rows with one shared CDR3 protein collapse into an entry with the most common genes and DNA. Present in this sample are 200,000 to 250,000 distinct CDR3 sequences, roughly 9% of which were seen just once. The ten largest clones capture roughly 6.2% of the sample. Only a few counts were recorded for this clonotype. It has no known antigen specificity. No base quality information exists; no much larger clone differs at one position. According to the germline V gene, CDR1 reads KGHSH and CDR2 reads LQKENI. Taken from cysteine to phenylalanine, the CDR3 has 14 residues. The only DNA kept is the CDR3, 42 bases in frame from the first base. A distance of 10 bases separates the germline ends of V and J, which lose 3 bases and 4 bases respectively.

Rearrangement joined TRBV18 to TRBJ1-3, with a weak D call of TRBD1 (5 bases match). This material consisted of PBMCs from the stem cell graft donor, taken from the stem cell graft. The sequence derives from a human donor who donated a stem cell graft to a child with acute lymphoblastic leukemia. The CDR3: CASSPRDGGNTIYF. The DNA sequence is TGTGCCAGCTCACCCCGGGACGGAGGAAACACCATATATTTT.